This is a list of T cell receptor beta chains from one sample in a study of shared clonotypes between healthy human individuals. Some clones are missing from TCRdb's copy, which holds only in-frame ones; the method was immunoSEQ multiplex PCR. The sample consists of 600,000 or so clones, roughly 98% of them appearing once. The material sequenced was naive CD8+ T cells sorted from blood. The receptors shown here come from a man in his thirties or forties in good health. Both conserved end residues are part of each CDR3. A D gene is named only where the DNA matches it firmly. Size values are once, few and many counts, or a class for expanded clones, and some rows have none.

TRBV11-2	TRBD1	TRBJ1-2	NA	CASSLPRQGANYGYTF	TGTGCCAGCAGCTTACCTCGACAGGGGGCGAACTATGGCTACACCTTC
TRBV27	NA	TRBJ1-2	few	CASSLIGNYGYTF	TGTGCCAGCAGTTTAATAGGAAACTATGGCTACACCTTC
TRBV27	NA	TRBJ1-1	NA	CASSGPGANTEAFF	TGTGCCAGCAGTGGTCCCGGGGCTAACACTGAAGCTTTCTTT
TRBV5-4	NA	TRBJ2-7	once	CASSRDGSYEQYF	TGTGCCAGCAGTCGGGACGGAAGCTACGAGCAGTACTTC
TRBV28	TRBD1	TRBJ1-1	NA	CASSFFMAGGDAFF	TGTGCCAGCAGTTTCTTTATGGCAGGGGGCGACGCTTTCTTT
TRBV2	TRBD1	TRBJ1-2	NA	CASSAARDRGEDGYTF	TGTGCCAGCAGTGCCGCACGGGACAGGGGTGAGGATGGCTACACCTTC
TRBV7-9	NA	TRBJ2-4	once	CASSRGDGLAKNIQYF	TGTGCCAGCAGCCGGGGCGACGGCCTAGCCAAAAACATTCAGTACTTC
TRBV9	NA	TRBJ2-1	NA	CASSVTTSFEQFF	TGTGCCAGCAGCGTAACTACTAGCTTTGAGCAGTTCTTC
TRBV7-9	NA	TRBJ1-1	NA	CASSLVGNTEAFF	TGTGCCAGCAGCTTAGTTGGGAACACTGAAGCTTTCTTT
TRBV2	NA	TRBJ1-1	once	CASSSSRSDGYTEAFF	TGTGCCAGCAGTTCTTCCCGATCAGATGGGTACACTGAAGCTTTCTTT
TRBV5-1	TRBD2	TRBJ2-7	NA	CASSLVAGSSYEQYF	TGCGCCAGCAGCTTGGTAGCGGGGAGCTCCTACGAGCAGTACTTC
TRBV28	NA	TRBJ2-6	NA	CASSPNSGANVLTF	TGTGCCAGCAGTCCAAACTCTGGGGCCAACGTCCTGACTTTC
TRBV27	NA	TRBJ2-1	NA	CASSLTASLHNEQFF	TGTGCCAGCAGTTTAACGGCCTCGCTCCACAATGAGCAGTTCTTC
TRBV11-2	TRBD2	TRBJ2-2	NA	CASSSLAGGSTGELFF	TGTGCCAGCAGCTCGCTAGCGGGAGGTAGTACCGGGGAGCTGTTTTTT
TRBV12-5	TRBD1	TRBJ2-1	NA	CASGGTGLSTDNEQFF	TGTGCTAGTGGGGGGACAGGCCTTTCGACCGACAATGAGCAGTTCTTC
TRBV7-9	NA	TRBJ1-4	NA	CASSLNPRGTNEKLFF	TGTGCCAGCAGCTTGAACCCTAGGGGAACTAATGAAAAACTGTTTTTT
TRBV2	NA	TRBJ2-7	once	CASTPRGLEQYF	TGTGCCAGCACCCCAAGGGGTCTCGAGCAGTACTTC
TRBV4-1	TRBD2	TRBJ2-7	NA	CASSQIAGTSGSLGEQYF	TGCGCCAGCAGCCAAATAGCCGGGACTAGCGGGAGTCTGGGCGAGCAGTACTTC
TRBV6-5	NA	TRBJ2-5	NA	CASSTAFWGRETQYF	TGTGCCAGCAGTACTGCCTTTTGGGGCCGAGAGACCCAGTACTTC
TRBV7-9	NA	TRBJ2-7	NA	CASSRGGGLYEQYF	TGTGCCAGCAGCCGAGGGGGAGGGCTCTACGAGCAGTACTTC
TRBV29-1	TRBD1	TRBJ2-1	NA	CSVSGGQVSYNEQFF	TGCAGCGTTTCTGGGGGACAGGTCTCCTACAATGAGCAGTTCTTC
TRBV11-2	NA	TRBJ1-5	NA	CASSLGTENQPQHF	TGTGCCAGCAGCTTAGGGACAGAGAATCAGCCCCAGCATTTT
TRBV29-1	NA	TRBJ2-2	NA	CSATLAGQTGELFF	TGCAGCGCTACCCTTGCTGGGCAGACCGGGGAGCTGTTTTTT
TRBV11-2	NA	TRBJ2-1	NA	CASSLSGFYNEQFF	TGTGCCAGCAGCTTATCGGGGTTCTACAATGAGCAGTTCTTC
TRBV5-1	NA	TRBJ2-7	NA	CASSEGTASTYEQYF	TGCGCCAGCAGCGAGGGGACCGCTTCAACCTACGAGCAGTACTTC
TRBV7-8	NA	TRBJ2-5	NA	CASRQGATETQYF	TGTGCCAGCAGACAGGGTGCCACGGAGACCCAGTACTTC
TRBV19	NA	TRBJ1-1	NA	CASSSTGMYTEAFF	TGTGCCAGTAGCTCTACCGGGATGTACACTGAAGCTTTCTTT
TRBV27	NA	TRBJ2-1	NA	CASSPWPRVNNEQFF	TGTGCCAGCAGTCCTTGGCCGAGGGTTAACAATGAGCAGTTCTTC
TRBV18	NA	TRBJ2-2	once	CASSPDKNSGELFF	TGTGCCAGCTCACCGGACAAGAACTCCGGGGAGCTGTTTTTT
TRBV27	NA	TRBJ2-7	NA	CASSPRRVYEQYF	TGTGCCAGCAGCCCTCGACGGGTCTACGAGCAGTACTTC
TRBV5-1	NA	TRBJ2-1	NA	CASSLGANNEQFF	TGCGCCAGCAGCTTGGGGGCTAACAATGAGCAGTTCTTC
TRBV5-1	NA	TRBJ1-2	NA	CASSLGFGYTF	TGCGCCAGCAGCCTGGGTTTTGGCTACACCTTC
TRBV7-8	NA	TRBJ2-7	NA	CASSDSYEQYF	TGTGCCAGCAGCGATTCCTACGAGCAGTACTTC
TRBV27	TRBD2	TRBJ2-1	NA	CASSSREKTSGRNDEQFF	TGTGCCAGCAGTTCCCGCGAAAAGACTAGCGGGAGAAATGATGAGCAGTTCTTC
TRBV7-9	NA	TRBJ2-7	NA	CASSLNPSGQYF	TGTGCCAGCAGCTTAAATCCGTCAGGCCAGTACTTC
TRBV13	TRBD2	TRBJ2-7	NA	CASSQTQKLAESEQYF	TGTGCCAGCAGCCAGACTCAAAAACTAGCGGAAAGCGAGCAGTACTTC
TRBV12-5	NA	TRBJ2-3	NA	CAWRDSGRRDTQYF	TGTGCCTGGAGGGACTCCGGGCGAAGGGATACGCAGTATTTT
TRBV29-1	NA	TRBJ2-7	NA	CSVRGGTSYEQYF	TGCAGCGTTAGGGGCGGGACCTCCTACGAGCAGTACTTC
TRBV2	TRBD2	TRBJ2-7	NA	CASFGRAYEQYF	TGTGCCAGCTTTGGGAGGGCCTACGAGCAGTACTTC
TRBV29-1	NA	TRBJ1-2	few	CSVGVGDYGYTF	TGCAGCGTTGGAGTGGGGGATTATGGCTACACCTTC
TRBV7-6	NA	TRBJ2-1	NA	CASSPEASVNYNEQFF	TGTGCCAGCAGCCCAGAGGCCAGCGTGAACTACAATGAGCAGTTCTTC
TRBV15	NA	TRBJ1-1	NA	CATSRAPGGGRGVTEAFF	TGTGCCACCAGCAGAGCGCCCGGGGGGGGGCGCGGGGTGACTGAAGCTTTCTTT
TRBV2	NA	TRBJ2-1	NA	CASLRRGEQFF	TGTGCCAGCCTGAGACGGGGTGAGCAGTTCTTC
TRBV5-4	NA	TRBJ1-2	once	CASSFQGSNYGYTF	TGTGCCAGCAGCTTCCAGGGTTCTAACTATGGCTACACCTTC
TRBV28	NA	TRBJ2-2	NA	CASSFLGGASTGELFF	TGTGCCAGCAGTTTCCTCGGGGGCGCTTCCACCGGGGAGCTGTTTTTT
TRBV27	NA	TRBJ2-7	NA	CASSSKSSKVSYEQYF	TGTGCCAGCAGTTCCAAATCCTCGAAGGTATCGTACGAGCAGTACTTC
TRBV6-4	TRBD2	TRBJ2-7	NA	CASSELAGGNYEQYF	TGTGCCAGCAGTGAACTAGCGGGAGGGAACTACGAGCAGTACTTC